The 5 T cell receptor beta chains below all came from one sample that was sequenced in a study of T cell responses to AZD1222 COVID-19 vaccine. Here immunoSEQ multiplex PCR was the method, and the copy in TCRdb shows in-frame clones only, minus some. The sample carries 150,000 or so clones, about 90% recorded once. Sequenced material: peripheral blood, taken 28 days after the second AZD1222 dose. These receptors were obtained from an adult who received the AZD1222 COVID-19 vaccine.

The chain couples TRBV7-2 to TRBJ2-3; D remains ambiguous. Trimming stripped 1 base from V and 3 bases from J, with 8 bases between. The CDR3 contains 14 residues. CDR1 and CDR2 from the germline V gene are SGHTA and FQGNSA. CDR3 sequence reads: CASSLGPETDTQYF. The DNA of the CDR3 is TGTGCCAGCAGCTTAGGCCCAGAAACAGATACGCAGTATTTT. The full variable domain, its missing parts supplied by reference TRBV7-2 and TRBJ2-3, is GAGVSQSPSNKVTEKGKDVELRCDPISGHTALYWYRQSLGQGLEFLIYFQGNSAPDKSGLPSDRFSAERTGGSVSTLTIQRTQQEDSAVYLCASSLGPETDTQYFGPGTRLTVL.

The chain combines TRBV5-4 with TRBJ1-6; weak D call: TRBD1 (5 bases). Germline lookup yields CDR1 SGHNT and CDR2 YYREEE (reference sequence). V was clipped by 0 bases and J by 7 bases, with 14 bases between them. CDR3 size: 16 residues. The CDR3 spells CASSLGGTAPNSPLHF. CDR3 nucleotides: TGTGCCAGCAGCTTGGGCGGGACTGCCCCGAATTCACCCCTCCACTTT.

The CDR3 reads CASSATGSSQPQHF. CDR3 nucleotide sequence: TGTGCCAGCAGTGCCACAGGGTCTTCACAGCCCCAGCATTTT. The V call is TRBV6-4, the J call TRBJ1-5, with D possibly being TRBD1 (6 bases). The germline V gene encodes CDR1 MRHNA and CDR2 SNTAGT. The CDR3 runs 14 residues. With 4 bases removed from V and 7 bases from J, the gap between germline ends came to 14 bases.

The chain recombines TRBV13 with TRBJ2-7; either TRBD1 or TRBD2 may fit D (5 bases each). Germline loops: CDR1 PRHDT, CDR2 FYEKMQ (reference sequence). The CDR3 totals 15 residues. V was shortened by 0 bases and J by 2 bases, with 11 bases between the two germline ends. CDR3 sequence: CASSLGPGSPYEQYF. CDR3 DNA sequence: TGTGCCAGCAGCTTAGGGCCAGGGAGCCCCTACGAGCAGTACTTC.

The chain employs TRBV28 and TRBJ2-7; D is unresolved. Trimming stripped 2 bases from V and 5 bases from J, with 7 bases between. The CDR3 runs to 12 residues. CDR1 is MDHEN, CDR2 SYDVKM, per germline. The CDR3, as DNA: TGTGCCAGCAGTTTAAGGCCCCACGAGCAGTACTTC. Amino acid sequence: CASSLRPHEQYF.